The next 7 T cell receptor beta chains were all read from a single sample in a study of cytomegalovirus exposure and HLA in healthy donors. PCR amplification relied on 60 Vbeta primers (plus 13 Jbeta primers). Profiled with immunoSEQ multiplex PCR; TCRdb holds only in-frame clones, not every one. The top ten clones hold 3% to 4% of a sample with 100,000 to 150,000 clones, 75% to 85% of them seen once. Material: PBMCs. These TCRs come from a male donor in good health and CMV-seronegative.

The chain recombines TRBV30 with TRBJ2-1, with D unresolved. The CDR3 loop spans 11 amino acids. V lost 4 bases and J 2 bases, leaving 3 bases between the germline ends. CDR1 and CDR2 from the germline V gene are GTSNPN and SVGIG (reference sequence). The CDR3 DNA reads as TGTGCCTGGACAGCCTACAATGAGCAGTTCTTC. This gives the protein CAWTAYNEQFF.

This rearrangement joins TRBV5-4 to TRBJ2-7; 7 bases are shared with TRBD1. This CDR3 is 15 amino acids long. CDR1 SGHNT and CDR2 YYREEE come from the germline V gene (reference sequence). Trimming at V came to 2 bases and at J to 0 bases, leaving 5 bases not matched to a gene. DNA of the CDR3: TGTGCCAGCAGCTTCGGGACAGCTAGCTCCTACGAGCAGTACTTC. The encoded protein is CASSFGTASSYEQYF.

The chain has TRBV2 and TRBJ2-7; 11 nucleotides match TRBD2. Germline V lookup: CDR1 SNHLY, CDR2 FYNNEI. J was trimmed by 3 bases and V by 7 bases; bases with no gene match: 5. The CDR3 length is 14 residues. The CDR3 DNA is TGTGCCAGCAATAGCGGGGGGGCCCACTACGAGCAGTACTTC. As protein: CASNSGGAHYEQYF.

The rearrangement joins TRBV5-1 to TRBJ2-7, with 10 nucleotides matching TRBD1. The CDR3 extends over 16 amino acids. The junction had 9 bases not matched to a gene; V was cut back by 0 bases and J by 6 bases. Germline CDR1 is SGHRS and CDR2 is YFSETQ. The CDR3 nucleotides are TGCGCCAGCAGCTTGGCGCGGGACAGGGGAGTCGGCGAGCAGTACTTC. Translated, it gives CASSLARDRGVGEQYF.

The J gene is TRBJ2-5, the V gene TRBV4-2; D perhaps matches TRBD2 (6 bases). V gave up 4 bases and J gave up 5 bases, with 14 bases separating them. This CDR3 is built from 14 residues. CDR1 is LGHNA, CDR2 YNFKEQ, per germline. The CDR3 reads CASSPDAGQETQYF. The CDR3 region has the DNA TGTGCCAGCAGCCCTGATGCGGGGCAGGAGACCCAGTACTTC.

The chain joins TRBV4-3 to TRBJ2-2, with D maybe TRBD2 (5 bases). From germline, CDR1 is LGHNA and CDR2 YSLEER. CDR3 length: 13 residues. V was clipped by 0 bases and J by 6 bases, with 5 bases between them. CDR3 residues: CASSQEEAGELFF. CDR3 nucleotides: TGCGCCAGCAGCCAAGAGGAGGCCGGGGAGCTGTTTTTT.

This clone was counted only a few times. CDR3 bases: TGTGCCAGCAGCGGGACAGGGGCGGCTGGAAACACCATATATTTT. Translated, it gives CASSGTGAAGNTIYF. V and J are TRBV6-1 and TRBJ1-3; 10 bases map to TRBD1. V shed 6 bases and J 2 bases; nucleotides not matched to a gene: 4. The length of the CDR3 is 15 residues. The germline V gene encodes CDR1 MNHNS and CDR2 SASEGT.